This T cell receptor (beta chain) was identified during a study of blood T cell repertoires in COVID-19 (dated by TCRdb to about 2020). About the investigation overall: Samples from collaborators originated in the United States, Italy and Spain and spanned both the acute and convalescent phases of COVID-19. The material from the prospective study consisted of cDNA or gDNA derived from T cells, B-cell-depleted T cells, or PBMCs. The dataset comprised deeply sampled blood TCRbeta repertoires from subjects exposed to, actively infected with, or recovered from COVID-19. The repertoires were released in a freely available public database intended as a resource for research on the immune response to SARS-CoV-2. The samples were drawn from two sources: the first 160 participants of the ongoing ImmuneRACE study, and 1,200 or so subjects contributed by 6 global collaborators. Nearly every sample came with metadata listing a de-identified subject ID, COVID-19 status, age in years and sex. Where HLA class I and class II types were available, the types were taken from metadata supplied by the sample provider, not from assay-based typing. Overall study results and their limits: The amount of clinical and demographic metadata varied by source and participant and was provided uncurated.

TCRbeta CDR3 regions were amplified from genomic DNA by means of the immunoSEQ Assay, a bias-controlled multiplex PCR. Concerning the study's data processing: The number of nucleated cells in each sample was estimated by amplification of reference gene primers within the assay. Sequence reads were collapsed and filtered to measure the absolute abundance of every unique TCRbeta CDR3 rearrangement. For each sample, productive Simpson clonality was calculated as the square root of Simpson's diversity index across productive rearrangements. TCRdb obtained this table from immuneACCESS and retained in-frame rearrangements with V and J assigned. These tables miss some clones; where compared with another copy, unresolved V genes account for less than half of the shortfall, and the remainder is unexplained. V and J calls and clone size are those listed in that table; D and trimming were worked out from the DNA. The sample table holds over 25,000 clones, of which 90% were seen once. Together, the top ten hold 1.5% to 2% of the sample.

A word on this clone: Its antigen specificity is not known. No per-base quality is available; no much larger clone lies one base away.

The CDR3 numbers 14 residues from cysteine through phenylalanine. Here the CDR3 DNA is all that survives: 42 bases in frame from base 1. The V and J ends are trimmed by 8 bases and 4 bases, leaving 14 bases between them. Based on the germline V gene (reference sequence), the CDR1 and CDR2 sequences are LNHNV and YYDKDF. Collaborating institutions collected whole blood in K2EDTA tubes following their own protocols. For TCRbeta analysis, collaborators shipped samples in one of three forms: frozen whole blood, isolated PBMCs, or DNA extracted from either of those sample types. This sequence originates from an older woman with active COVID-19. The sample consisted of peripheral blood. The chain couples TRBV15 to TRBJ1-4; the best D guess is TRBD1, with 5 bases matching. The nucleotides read TGTGCCACCGCCAAGGGGCCGTATAATGAAAAACTGTTTTTT. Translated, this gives CATAKGPYNEKLFF. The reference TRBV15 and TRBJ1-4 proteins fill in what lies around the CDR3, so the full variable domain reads DAMVIQNPRYQVTQFGKPVTLSCSQTLNHNVMYWYQQKSSQAPKLLFHYYDKDFNNEADTPDNFQSRRPNTSFCFLDIRSPGLGDTAMYLCATAKGPYNEKLFFGSGTQLSVL.